This T cell receptor (beta chain) was observed in a study of blood T cell repertoires in COVID-19. About the research overall: The cDNA or gDNA used as material had been derived from T cells, B-cell-depleted T cells, or PBMCs.

Original analysis: Reference gene primer amplification gave estimated nucleated cell counts. Measured with immunoSEQ multiplex PCR; TCRdb has only the in-frame clones, and not every one. V, J and clone size were drawn from that table, and D and trimming were deduced from the DNA. The table records 300,000 to 400,000 clones, around nine tenths of them present only once. This CDR3 is 14 amino acids long. Trimming removed 5 bases from V and 5 bases from J; junction bases left unmatched: 5. Germline V gene lookup returns CDR1 SGHNT and CDR2 YYREEE (reference sequence). This clonotype originated in a woman aged 18-30 years who had recovered from COVID-19. Sequenced material: PBMCs or T cells enriched from blood (not recorded which). The chain uses TRBV5-4 and TRBJ1-4; TRBD1 aligns across 8 bases. In nucleotides, the CDR3 is TGTGCCAGCAGTCACCGGGACAGGAATGAAAAACTGTTTTTT. Translated: CASSHRDRNEKLFF.